This TCR beta chain was captured in a study of cytotoxic CD8 clonotypes in ibrutinib-treated CLL. Depth targeted 1 in 200,000 to 1 in 1 million T cells, averaging 10x coverage per clonotype. Clones were read by immunoSEQ multiplex PCR, and TCRdb kept only the in-frame ones, dropping some. The sample carries some 130,000 clones, approximately 85% recorded once. With respect to this clone: As yet, its antigen is unknown.

Overall study results and limits: Higher clonality was seen at ibrutinib response and a return toward baseline at progression. Private clonotypes, not public ones, expanded at ibrutinib response.

This CDR3 region has 15 residues. Germline CDR1 is SEHNR and CDR2 is FQNEAQ (reference sequence). The V end lost 4 bases, the J end lost 2 bases, and 11 bases lay between the germline ends. The gene calls are TRBV7-9 and TRBJ2-2, with D unresolved. The receptor was derived from a human donor with chronic lymphocytic leukemia. The starting material was PBMCs, obtained after 24 months of ibrutinib treatment. The CDR3 nucleotides are TGTGCCAGCAGCTGGCACCCAAGAAACACCGGGGAGCTGTTTTTT. Protein: CASSWHPRNTGELFF.